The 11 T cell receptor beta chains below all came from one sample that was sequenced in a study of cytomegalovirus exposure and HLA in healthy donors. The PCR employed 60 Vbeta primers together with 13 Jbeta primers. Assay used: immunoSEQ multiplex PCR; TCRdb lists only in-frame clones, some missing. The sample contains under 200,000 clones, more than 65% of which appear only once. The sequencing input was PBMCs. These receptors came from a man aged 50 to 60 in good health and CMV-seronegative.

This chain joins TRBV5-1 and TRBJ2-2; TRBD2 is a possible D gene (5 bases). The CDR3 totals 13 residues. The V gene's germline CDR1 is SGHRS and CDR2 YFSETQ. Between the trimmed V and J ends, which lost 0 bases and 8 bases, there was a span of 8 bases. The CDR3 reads CASSLEDWGELFF. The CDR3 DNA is TGCGCCAGCAGCTTGGAGGACTGGGGGGAGCTGTTTTTT.

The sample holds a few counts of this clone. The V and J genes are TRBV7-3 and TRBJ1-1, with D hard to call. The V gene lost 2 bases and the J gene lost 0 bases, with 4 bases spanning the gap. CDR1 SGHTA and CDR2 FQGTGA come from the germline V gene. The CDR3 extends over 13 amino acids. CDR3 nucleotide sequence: TGTGCCAGCAGCTTATATATGAACACTGAAGCTTTCTTT. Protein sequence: CASSLYMNTEAFF.

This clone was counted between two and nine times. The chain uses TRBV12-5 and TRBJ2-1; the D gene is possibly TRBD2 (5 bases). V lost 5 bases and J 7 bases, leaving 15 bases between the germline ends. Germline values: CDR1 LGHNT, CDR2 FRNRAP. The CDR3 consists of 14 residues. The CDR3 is CASGTSGIPNEQFF. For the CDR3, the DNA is TGTGCTAGTGGTACCTCCGGGATCCCAAATGAGCAGTTCTTC.

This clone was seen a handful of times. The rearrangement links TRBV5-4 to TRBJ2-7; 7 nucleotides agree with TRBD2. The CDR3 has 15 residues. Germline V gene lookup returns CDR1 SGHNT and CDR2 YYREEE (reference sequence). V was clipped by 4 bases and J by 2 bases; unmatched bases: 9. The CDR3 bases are TGTGCCAGCAGCCCGGGGGGTTCAGGGACCTACGAGCAGTACTTC. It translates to CASSPGGSGTYEQYF.

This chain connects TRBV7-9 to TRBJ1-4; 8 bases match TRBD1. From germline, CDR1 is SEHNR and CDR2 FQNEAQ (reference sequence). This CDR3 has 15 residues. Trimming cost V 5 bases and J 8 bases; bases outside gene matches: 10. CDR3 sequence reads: CASSAVDRGAEKLFF. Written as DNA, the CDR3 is TGTGCCAGCAGCGCAGTAGACAGGGGCGCGGAAAAACTGTTTTTT.

The CDR3 loop reads CASSHGHWNTEAFF. The CDR3 nucleotides read TGTGCCAGCAGCCATGGACACTGGAACACTGAAGCTTTCTTT. The chain recombines TRBV11-1 with TRBJ1-1; D may be TRBD1 (5 bases). This CDR3 is built from 14 residues. In germline, CDR1 is SGHAT, CDR2 FQDESV (reference sequence). Trimming cost V 5 bases and J 1 base, with 11 bases left between them.

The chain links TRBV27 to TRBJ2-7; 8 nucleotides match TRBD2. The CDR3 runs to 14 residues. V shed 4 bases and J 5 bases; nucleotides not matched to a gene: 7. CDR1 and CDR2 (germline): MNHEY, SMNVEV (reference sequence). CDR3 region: CASSSGGVYDEQYF. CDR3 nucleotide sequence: TGTGCCAGCAGTTCGGGAGGGGTATACGACGAGCAGTACTTC.

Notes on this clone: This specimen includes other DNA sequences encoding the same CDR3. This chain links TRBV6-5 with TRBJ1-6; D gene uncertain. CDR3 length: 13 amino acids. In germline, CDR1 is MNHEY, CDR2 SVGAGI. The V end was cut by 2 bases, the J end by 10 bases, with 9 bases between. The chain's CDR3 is CASSYRGESPLHF. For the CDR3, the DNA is TGTGCCAGCAGTTACCGCGGAGAATCACCCCTCCACTTT.

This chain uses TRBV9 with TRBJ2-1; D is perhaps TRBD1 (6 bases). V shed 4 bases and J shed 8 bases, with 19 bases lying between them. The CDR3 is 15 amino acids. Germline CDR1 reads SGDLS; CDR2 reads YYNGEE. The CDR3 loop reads CASSLPGAYADEQFF. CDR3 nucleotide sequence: TGTGCCAGCAGCCTCCCAGGGGCGTACGCTGATGAGCAGTTCTTC.

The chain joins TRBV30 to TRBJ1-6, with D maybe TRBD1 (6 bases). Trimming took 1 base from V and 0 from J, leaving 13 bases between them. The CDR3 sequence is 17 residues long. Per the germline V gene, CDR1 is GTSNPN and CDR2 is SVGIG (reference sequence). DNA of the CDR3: TGTGCCTGGAGTGCAGGGGAGGGGAGCTCCTATAATTCACCCCTCCACTTT. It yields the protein CAWSAGEGSSYNSPLHF.

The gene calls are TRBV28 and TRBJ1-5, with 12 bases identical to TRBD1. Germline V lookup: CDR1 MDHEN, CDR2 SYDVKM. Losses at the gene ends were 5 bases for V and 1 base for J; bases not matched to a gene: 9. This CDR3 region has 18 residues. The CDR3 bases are TGTGCCAGCAGTACGGGACAGGGGGCTTCTGGGAGCAATCAGCCCCAGCATTTT. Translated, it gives CASSTGQGASGSNQPQHF.